The clone carrying this T cell receptor beta chain was detected once. No antigen is known for it. These data are taken from a study of long-term antiretroviral therapy in people with HIV. Findings of the study overall: HIV repertoires had narrower CDR3 length ranges than controls. Clones showing expansion before ART dominated the repertoire at all time points. Nothing was known about ART adherence, viral resistance or changes in therapy.

Survey-level immunoSEQ v3.0 assays were run. Sequencing used immunoSEQ multiplex PCR; TCRdb keeps in-frame clones, though not all of them. The sample has under 10,000 clones, about 81% seen once. CDR3 length equals 15 residues. Trimming took off 3 bases at V and 4 bases at J, with 17 bases between the two ends. From germline, CDR1 is SGDLS and CDR2 YYNGEE. The source material was unsorted PBMCs, sampled 0.7 years after starting antiretroviral therapy. The TCR was taken from a man aged 40-55 years with HIV. The V and J genes are TRBV9 and TRBJ2-7, with TRBD2 as a possible D gene (6 bases). CDR3 in amino acids: CASSERGGSGYEQYF. The CDR3 DNA is TGTGCCAGCAGCGAGAGAGGAGGGAGCGGATACGAGCAGTACTTC.